These T cell receptor beta chains were read from a single sample in a study of CD4 T cells in relation to SARS-CoV-2 and coronaviruses. Libraries were prepared by immunoSEQ multiplex PCR; TCRdb keeps only in-frame clonotypes and omits some of them. The sample holds 9,500 to 11,000 clones, less than 80% seen once. These TCRs are of unknown antigen specificity. Material for sequencing was CD4+ T cells from PBMCs, cultured in vitro. These receptors all come from a human donor in good health. The CDR3 runs from the conserved cysteine through the conserved F or W. Fields, in order: J gene, V gene, D gene, clone size, CDR3 DNA, CDR3 protein. A D gene is named only where the DNA matches it firmly. Clone size is shown for a subset of rows, as once, few, many or a class of expanded clone.

>TRBJ1-1|TRBV30|-|-
TGTGCCTGGAGTACGATCGACAGTCTGAACACTGAAGCTTTCTTT
CAWSTIDSLNTEAFF
>TRBJ2-7|TRBV6-5|TRBD2|few
TGTGCCAGCAGTTCCAACGCGGGGGGCCCCTACGAGCAGTACTTC
CASSSNAGGPYEQYF
>TRBJ2-2|TRBV3-1/TRBV3-2|-|-
TGTGCCAGGTCTTCCCCTGTAGAGGGACCATCCTCACCCTCGAACACCGGGGAGCTGTTTTTT
CARSSPVEGPSSPSNTGELFF
>TRBJ1-2|TRBV19|TRBD1|-
TGTGCCAGTAGTATAGATGTGCAGGGGGACTATGGCTACACCTTC
CASSIDVQGDYGYTF
>TRBJ1-1|TRBV6-2/TRBV6-3|-|-
TGTGCCAGCAGTCCCAGGCCGCGAGGGAACACTGAAGCTTTCTTT
CASSPRPRGNTEAFF
>TRBJ2-1|TRBV6-5|-|-
TGTGCCAGCAGCTCCGGTTGGGGTAATGAGCAGTTCTTC
CASSSGWGNEQFF
>TRBJ1-3|TRBV11-2|-|few
TGTGCCAGCAGCTTACAGACAGGAACTGGAAACACCATATATTTT
CASSLQTGTGNTIYF
>TRBJ2-2|TRBV5-1|TRBD2|-
TGCGCCACCCGGGTCGGGGAGGGCCCGATTACCGGGGAGCTGTTTTTT
CATRVGEGPITGELFF
>TRBJ2-5|TRBV7-2|-|-
TGTGCCAGCAGCCCACCCCCGGGCCAAGAGACCCAGTACTTC
CASSPPPGQETQYF
>TRBJ1-6|TRBV12-3/TRBV12-4|-|-
TGTGCCAGCAGCCCCGTCCCGGATACGCCCCTCCACTTT
CASSPVPDTPLHF
>TRBJ2-1|TRBV19|TRBD2|-
TGTGCCAGTAGTGGACAGCGGGAGGGCCTCTACAATGAGCAGTTCTTC
CASSGQREGLYNEQFF
>TRBJ2-6|TRBV7-9|-|-
TGTGCCAGCAGCCCCACAGGGCCCTCTGGGGCCAACGTCCTGACTTTC
CASSPTGPSGANVLTF
>TRBJ2-7|TRBV7-9|TRBD1|-
TGTGCCAGCAGCGTATCCGGGACAGGGGGCCGCGAGCAGTACTTC
CASSVSGTGGREQYF
>TRBJ1-2|TRBV19|-|-
TGTGCCAGTCATCAGGGGAACTATGGCTACACCTTC
CASHQGNYGYTF
>TRBJ2-3|TRBV5-1|-|-
TGCGCCAGCAGCTTAATCGGTACAGATACGCAGTATTTT
CASSLIGTDTQYF
>TRBJ2-3|TRBV7-2|-|-
TGTGCCAGCAGCTTAAGTACGCACAAGGATACGCAGTATTTT
CASSLSTHKDTQYF
>TRBJ1-4|TRBV11-2|-|-
TGTGCCAGCAGCTTAGATCGATTTGGCACTAATGAAAAACTGTTTTTT
CASSLDRFGTNEKLFF
>TRBJ2-7|TRBV4-1|TRBD1|few
TGCGCCAGCAGCCAAGGACCGGGACAGGGAACCTACGAGCAGTACTTC
CASSQGPGQGTYEQYF
>TRBJ1-1|TRBV28|-|-
TGTGCCAGCAGTTTTTGGCAGAACACTGAAGCTTTCTTT
CASSFWQNTEAFF
>TRBJ2-7|TRBV6-5|-|once
TGTGCCAGCAGTTACTCGATAGGGTCCGAGCAGTACTTC
CASSYSIGSEQYF
>TRBJ2-1|TRBV5-1|-|-
TGCGCCAGCAGCTTGGACCAGGGAGTCTACAATGAGCAGTTCTTC
CASSLDQGVYNEQFF
>TRBJ1-1|TRBV7-2|TRBD1|-
TGTGCCAGCAGCTTAGAAGGGGGCAGGACTGAAGCTTTCTTT
CASSLEGGRTEAFF